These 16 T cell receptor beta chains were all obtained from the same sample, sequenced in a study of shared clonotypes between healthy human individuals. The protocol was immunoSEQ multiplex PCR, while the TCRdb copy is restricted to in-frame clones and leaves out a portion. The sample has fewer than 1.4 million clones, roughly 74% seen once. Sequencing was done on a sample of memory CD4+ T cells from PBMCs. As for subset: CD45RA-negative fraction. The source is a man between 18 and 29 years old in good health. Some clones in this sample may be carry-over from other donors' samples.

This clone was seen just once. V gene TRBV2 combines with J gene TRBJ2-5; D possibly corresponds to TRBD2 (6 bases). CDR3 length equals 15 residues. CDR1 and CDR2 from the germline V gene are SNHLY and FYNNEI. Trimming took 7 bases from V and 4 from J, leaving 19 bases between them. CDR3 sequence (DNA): TGTGCCAGCATGTTGAGGCGGGGATCTGGAGAGACCCAGTACTTC. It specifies CASMLRRGSGETQYF. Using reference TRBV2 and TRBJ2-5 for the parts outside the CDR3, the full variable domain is EPEVTQTPSHQVTQMGQEVILRCVPISNHLYFYWYRQILGQKVEFLVSFYNNEISEKSEIFDDQFSVERPDGSNFTLKIRSTKLEDSAMYFCASMLRRGSGETQYFGPGTRLLVL.

CDR3 protein: CASSSLGGMNTEAFF. The DNA for the CDR3 is TGTGCCAGCAGCTCCTTGGGCGGCATGAACACTGAAGCTTTCTTT. V and J are TRBV5-4 and TRBJ1-1; D uncertain. This CDR3 is 15 amino acids long. V was shortened by 3 bases and J by 0 bases, with 12 bases between the two germline ends. CDR1 and CDR2 from the germline V gene are SGHNT and YYREEE (reference sequence).

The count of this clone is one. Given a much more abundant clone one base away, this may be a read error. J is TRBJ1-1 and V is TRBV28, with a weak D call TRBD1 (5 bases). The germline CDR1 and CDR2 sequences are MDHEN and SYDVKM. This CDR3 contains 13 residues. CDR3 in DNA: TGTGCCGGCAGTATAAGGGGAGACACTGAAGCTTTCTTT. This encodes CAGSIRGDTEAFF.

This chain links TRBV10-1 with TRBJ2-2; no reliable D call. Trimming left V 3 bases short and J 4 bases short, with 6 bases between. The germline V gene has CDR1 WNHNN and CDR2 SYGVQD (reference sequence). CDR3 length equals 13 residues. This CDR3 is CASSEPVTGELFF. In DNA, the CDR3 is TGCGCCAGCAGTGAACCGGTCACCGGGGAGCTGTTTTTT.

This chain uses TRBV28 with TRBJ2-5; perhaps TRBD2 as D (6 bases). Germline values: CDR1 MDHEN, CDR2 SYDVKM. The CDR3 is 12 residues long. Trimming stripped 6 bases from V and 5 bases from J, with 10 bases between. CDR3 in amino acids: CASRGGLETQYF. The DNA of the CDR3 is TGTGCCAGCAGGGGGGGACTGGAGACCCAGTACTTC.

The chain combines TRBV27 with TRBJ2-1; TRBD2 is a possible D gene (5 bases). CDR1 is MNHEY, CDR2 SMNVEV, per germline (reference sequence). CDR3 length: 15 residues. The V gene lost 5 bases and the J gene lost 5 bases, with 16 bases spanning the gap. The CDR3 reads CASSKEKGLHNEQFF. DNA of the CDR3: TGTGCCAGCAGTAAAGAAAAAGGACTCCACAATGAGCAGTTCTTC.

Written as DNA, the CDR3 is TGCGCCAGCAGCTTGGTTTTGGCAGGGACCTACGAGCAGTACTTC. It specifies CASSLVLAGTYEQYF. The chain links TRBV5-1 to TRBJ2-7; weak D call: TRBD1 (5 bases). This CDR3 comprises 15 residues. V shed 0 bases and J shed 2 bases, with 12 bases lying between them. Germline V gene sequence: CDR1 SGHRS, CDR2 YFSETQ.

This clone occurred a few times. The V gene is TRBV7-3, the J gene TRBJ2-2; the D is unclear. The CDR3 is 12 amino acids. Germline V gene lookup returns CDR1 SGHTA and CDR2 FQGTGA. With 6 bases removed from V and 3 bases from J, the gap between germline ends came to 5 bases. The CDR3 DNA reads TGTGCCAGCAGGACCTACACCGGGGAGCTGTTTTTT. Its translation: CASRTYTGELFF.

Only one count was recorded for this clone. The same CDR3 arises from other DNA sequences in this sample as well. In nucleotides, the CDR3 is TGTGCCAGTAAGGGGGTCTCTGGGGCCAACGTCCTGACTTTC. Amino acid sequence: CASKGVSGANVLTF. The genes are TRBV2 and TRBJ2-6; D may be TRBD1 (6 bases). This CDR3 contains 14 residues. The germline V gene has CDR1 SNHLY and CDR2 FYNNEI. With 9 bases removed from V and 0 bases from J, the gap between germline ends came to 9 bases.

CDR3 bases: TGTGCCAGCAGCGGCGAACGGGACAGGGGCTTCGACGAGCAGTACTTC. It codes for CASSGERDRGFDEQYF. The chain uses TRBV7-9 and TRBJ2-7, with TRBD1 matching over 10 bases. Germline V CDR1 and CDR2: SEHNR, FQNEAQ (reference sequence). J gave up 5 bases and V 5 bases, and 12 bases lay outside the gene matches. This CDR3 has 16 residues.

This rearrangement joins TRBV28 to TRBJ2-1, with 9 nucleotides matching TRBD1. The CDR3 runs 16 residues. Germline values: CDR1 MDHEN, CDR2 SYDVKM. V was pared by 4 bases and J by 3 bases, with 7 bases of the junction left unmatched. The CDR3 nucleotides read TGTGCCAGCAGTTCCCCGGGACAGGGCCACTACAATGAGCAGTTCTTC. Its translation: CASSSPGQGHYNEQFF.

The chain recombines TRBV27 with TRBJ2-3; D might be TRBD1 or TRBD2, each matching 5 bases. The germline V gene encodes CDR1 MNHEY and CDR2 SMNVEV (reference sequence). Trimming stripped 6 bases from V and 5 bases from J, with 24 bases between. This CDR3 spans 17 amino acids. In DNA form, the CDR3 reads TGTGCCAGCAGAGCCCTCGCTCACGGGGCCCGTCGAGATACGCAGTATTTT. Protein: CASRALAHGARRDTQYF.

CDR3 nucleotide sequence: TGCGCCAGCAGTGAGGCGGACAGGGGAGAGACCCAGTACTTC. This translates into CASSEADRGETQYF. The J gene is TRBJ2-5, the V gene TRBV10-1; 9 bases are a match to TRBD1. The junction had 2 bases not matched to a gene; V was cut back by 2 bases and J by 4 bases. Germline lookup yields CDR1 WNHNN and CDR2 SYGVQD (reference sequence). This CDR3 is 14 amino acids long.

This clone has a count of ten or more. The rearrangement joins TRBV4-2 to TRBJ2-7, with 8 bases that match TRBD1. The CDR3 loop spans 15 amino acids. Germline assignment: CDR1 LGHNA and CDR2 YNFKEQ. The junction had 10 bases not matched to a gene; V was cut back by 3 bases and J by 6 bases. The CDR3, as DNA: TGTGCCAGCAGCCACCGGACAGGGTGGGACTTCGAGCAGTACTTC. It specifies CASSHRTGWDFEQYF.

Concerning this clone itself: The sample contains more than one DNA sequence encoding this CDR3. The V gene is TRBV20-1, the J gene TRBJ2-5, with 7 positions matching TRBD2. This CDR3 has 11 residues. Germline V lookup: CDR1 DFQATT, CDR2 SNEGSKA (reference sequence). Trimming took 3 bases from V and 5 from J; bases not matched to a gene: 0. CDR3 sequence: CSASGRETQYF. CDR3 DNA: TGCAGTGCTAGCGGGAGGGAGACCCAGTACTTC.

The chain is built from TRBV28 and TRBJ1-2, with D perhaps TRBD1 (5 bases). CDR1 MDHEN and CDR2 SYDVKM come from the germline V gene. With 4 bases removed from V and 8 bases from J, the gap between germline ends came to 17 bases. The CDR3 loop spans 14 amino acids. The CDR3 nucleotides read TGTGCCAGCAGTTCAAACCCGGGGCGATCGGGCTACACCTTC. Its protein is CASSSNPGRSGYTF.